This T cell receptor beta chain was sequenced during a study of beta chain features in type 1 diabetes. Background on the study: Patients and healthy donors were similar in age, gender and cell yields. Sorted cell examination encompassed 100 million to 110 million cells across all samples.

V shed 7 bases and J shed 7 bases, with 15 bases lying between them. The CDR3 length is 13 residues. Germline V gene lookup returns CDR1 SGHVS and CDR2 FQNEAQ. The study reverse transcribed the entire isolated RNA, so it sequenced expressed TCRB transcripts. Clones were sequenced by immunoSEQ multiplex PCR, and TCRdb holds only the in-frame ones, with some missing. This sample carries about 320,000 clones, around 15% of them seen once, and the ten largest clones take roughly 7%. The specimen sequenced was central memory CD4+ T cells from blood. The chain couples TRBV7-8 to TRBJ2-3; no clear D. This TCR was sampled from a young man in good health. CDR3 protein: CASNLDPKNTQYF. The DNA for the CDR3 is TGTGCCAGCAACTTGGATCCAAAGAATACGCAGTATTTT.